This entry features one T cell receptor beta chain sequence. This entry belongs to a study of CD8 T cells in Susac syndrome. The T cells that were sequenced for TCR beta were CD8+ and CD4+ cells from blood. FACS enriched CD8+ TEMRA cells, while bulk CD8+ and CD4+ were negatively isolated. V lost 4 bases and J 4 bases, leaving 11 bases between the germline ends. CDR1 is SGDLS and CDR2 is YYNGEE in the germline V gene. The CDR3 spans 13 residues. A quantity of about 0.5 to 1 ug RNA underwent reverse transcription using random hexamers. Each CDR3 protein gets one entry after TCRdb re-called the immunoSEQ multiplex PCR reads with MiXCR. The sample contains fewer than 200,000 distinct CDR3 sequences, roughly 95% of which appear only once.

The rearrangement joins TRBV9 to TRBJ2-5, with D tentatively TRBD1 or TRBD2 (5 bases each). Sequencing was performed on CD8+ T cells from PBMCs. The TCR was taken from a human donor with multiple sclerosis. As DNA, the CDR3 is TGTGCCAGCAGCCGGGGCGAGCGAGAGACCCAGTACTTC. Translated: CASSRGERETQYF.